The 20 T cell receptor beta chains below all came from one sample that was sequenced in a study of CD8 T cells in Susac syndrome. With random hexamers, reverse transcription was performed on about 0.5 to 1 ug of RNA. Using its own MiXCR run on the immunoSEQ multiplex PCR reads, TCRdb lists one record per CDR3 protein. The data show roughly 130,000 distinct CDR3 sequences, roughly 96% seen once. Sequencing input: CD4+ T cells from PBMCs. These receptors came from a human donor in good health.

The chain links TRBV2 to TRBJ2-7; D not certain. Per the germline V gene, CDR1 is SNHLY and CDR2 is FYNNEI. CDR3 size: 12 residues. V was trimmed by 7 bases and J by 0 bases, leaving 7 bases between them. The CDR3 reads CASKSYSYEQYF. The DNA for the CDR3 is TGTGCCAGCAAGAGCTACTCCTACGAGCAGTACTTC.

J is TRBJ2-5 and V is TRBV3-1, with D perhaps matching TRBD2 (6 bases). This CDR3 contains 14 residues. The germline V and J ends were trimmed by 6 bases and 2 bases, with 13 bases remaining between them. In germline, CDR1 is LGHDT, CDR2 YNNKEL (reference sequence). The CDR3 DNA reads TGTGCCAGCAGTCAGCCGGGAGATCAAGAGACCCAGTACTTC. It encodes CASSQPGDQETQYF.

As DNA, the CDR3 is TGCGCCAGCAGCTTTTCCGGGGCAGAGACCCAGTACTTC. Protein product: CASSFSGAETQYF. V is TRBV5-1 and J is TRBJ2-5; D tentatively reads TRBD1 or TRBD2 (5 bases each). V was trimmed by 2 bases and J by 4 bases, leaving 9 bases between them. This CDR3 contains 13 residues. Germline V gene sequence: CDR1 SGHRS, CDR2 YFSETQ.

In nucleotides, the CDR3 is TGTGCCACCAGCAGTTGGGCTAGCGGGAAGGAGACCCAGTACTTC. Protein product: CATSSWASGKETQYF. The chain is built from TRBV15 and TRBJ2-5; 9 bases fit TRBD2. The CDR3 contains 15 residues. Per the germline V gene, CDR1 is LNHNV and CDR2 is YYDKDF (reference sequence). The V segment lost 3 bases and the J segment 5 bases; nucleotides outside the gene matches: 7.

The chain combines TRBV29-1 with TRBJ1-2; perhaps TRBD1 as D (5 bases). This CDR3 spans 11 amino acids. Germline V gene lookup returns CDR1 SQVTM and CDR2 ANQGSEA. V was pared by 6 bases and J by 10 bases, with 15 bases between. The CDR3 DNA follows: TGCAGCGTCGGGGAGAGGGGATTCTACACCTTC. It codes for CSVGERGFYTF.

The gene calls are TRBV29-1 and TRBJ2-7; D is perhaps TRBD1 or TRBD2 (5 bases each). The CDR3 runs 13 residues. V shed 4 bases and J shed 2 bases, with 12 bases lying between them. Germline V gene lookup returns CDR1 SQVTM and CDR2 ANQGSEA. CDR3: CSVARGPTYEQYF. For the CDR3, the DNA is TGCAGCGTTGCGAGGGGTCCTACCTACGAGCAGTACTTC.

The chain is built from TRBV20-1 and TRBJ2-2, with D possibly being TRBD1 (7 bases). Germline V lookup: CDR1 DFQATT, CDR2 SNEGSKA (reference sequence). Between the trimmed V and J ends, which lost 0 bases and 0 bases, there was a span of 17 bases. The CDR3 sequence is 18 residues long. The CDR3 protein is CSARDLRQGGSNTGELFF. DNA of the CDR3: TGCAGTGCTAGAGATCTCCGGCAGGGGGGATCGAACACCGGGGAGCTGTTTTTT.

The V and J genes are TRBV12-3 or TRBV12-4 and TRBJ2-5; TRBD2 agrees at 7 bases. This CDR3 is built from 15 residues. The V gene end was trimmed by 6 bases and the J gene end by 0 bases; junction bases not matched to a gene: 7. CDR3 coding DNA: TGTGCCAGCAGCCCAAGCGGGACTAACCAAGAGACCCAGTACTTC. It translates to CASSPSGTNQETQYF.

The chain employs TRBV7-9 and TRBJ1-5, with D tentatively TRBD1 (6 bases). Germline V gene sequence: CDR1 SEHNR, CDR2 FQNEAQ (reference sequence). Trimming pared 6 bases from V and 0 bases from J, leaving 12 bases between. The CDR3 covers 15 residues. The CDR3 reads CASSSTGDSNQPQHF. CDR3 DNA: TGTGCCAGCAGTTCGACAGGCGATAGCAATCAGCCCCAGCATTTT.

J is TRBJ1-1 and V is TRBV29-1; no clear D. Germline lookup yields CDR1 SQVTM and CDR2 ANQGSEA. The germline V and J ends were trimmed by 3 bases and 13 bases, with 15 bases remaining between them. The CDR3 length is 11 residues. CDR3 sequence: CSVDLFTEFFF. The CDR3 DNA follows: TGCAGCGTTGATCTTTTTACAGAATTTTTCTTT.

This clonotype was counted a single time. The gene calls are TRBV6-2 or TRBV6-3 and TRBJ2-7; 10 bases map to TRBD2. After removal of 8 bases from V and 7 bases from J, the junction contained 11 bases not matched to a gene. CDR3 size: 14 residues. Germline CDR1 is MNHEY and CDR2 is SVGEGT. The CDR3 reads CASSSLAGVGEQYF. The CDR3 DNA reads TGTGCCAGCTCTTCTCTAGCGGGAGTGGGGGAGCAGTACTTC.

J is TRBJ2-4 and V is TRBV7-9, with D possibly matching TRBD1 (6 bases). CDR1 and CDR2 (germline): SEHNR, FQNEAQ (reference sequence). This CDR3 region has 15 residues. V dropped 5 bases and J dropped 4 bases, with 15 bases sitting between them. The CDR3 is CASSRLTGTKNIQYF. The CDR3 DNA follows: TGTGCCAGCAGCCGATTAACAGGGACAAAAAACATTCAGTACTTC.

The chain uses TRBV3-1 and TRBJ2-7, with D perhaps TRBD1 (6 bases). The germline V gene has CDR1 LGHDT and CDR2 YNNKEL (reference sequence). The CDR3 is 12 residues long. V was pared by 1 base and J by 8 bases, with 9 bases between. CDR3 region: CASSQVRGQQYF. The CDR3, as DNA: TGTGCCAGCAGCCAAGTCAGGGGACAGCAGTACTTC.

This chain joins TRBV28 and TRBJ2-1; 8 bases map to TRBD2. The CDR3 runs to 13 residues. The trim removed 7 bases at V and 9 bases at J, leaving 8 bases unmatched. Germline V lookup: CDR1 MDHEN, CDR2 SYDVKM. The CDR3: CASKLAGKLEQFF. In DNA, the CDR3 is TGTGCCAGCAAGTTAGCGGGAAAACTTGAGCAGTTCTTC.

The chain combines TRBV7-9 with TRBJ2-5, with 11 positions matching TRBD1. J lost 5 bases, V lost 5 bases, and 4 bases had no gene match. The CDR3 extends over 14 amino acids. CDR1 is SEHNR, CDR2 FQNEAQ, per germline (reference sequence). CDR3 region: CASSRTGGAETQYF. The CDR3 DNA reads as TGTGCCAGCAGCAGGACAGGGGGCGCGGAGACCCAGTACTTC.

This clonotype was picked up one time. This chain connects TRBV29-1 to TRBJ2-7; 13 positions match TRBD2. CDR1 and CDR2 from the germline V gene are SQVTM and ANQGSEA. This CDR3 has 16 amino acids. V shed 5 bases and J 1 base; nucleotides not matched to a gene: 8. CDR3: CSVKGWTSGSSYEQYF. The CDR3 nucleotides are TGCAGCGTTAAAGGGTGGACTAGCGGGAGTTCCTACGAGCAGTACTTC.

This chain joins TRBV6-5 and TRBJ2-5; 8 nucleotides line up with TRBD1. V lost 2 bases and J lost 5; bases outside the gene matches: 4. The CDR3 is made up of 14 amino acids. Germline CDR1 is MNHEY and CDR2 is SVGAGI. This chain's CDR3 is CASSYGQGWETQYF. In DNA form, the CDR3 reads TGTGCCAGCAGTTACGGACAGGGATGGGAGACCCAGTACTTC.

The rearrangement uses TRBV20-1 and TRBJ2-3; D is possibly TRBD2 (6 bases). In germline, CDR1 is DFQATT, CDR2 SNEGSKA (reference sequence). V was trimmed by 3 bases and J by 5 bases, leaving 15 bases between them. The CDR3 has 14 amino acids. The CDR3, as DNA: TGCAGTGCTAGGCCCCCGGGGGTCGGAGATACGCAGTATTTT. As protein: CSARPPGVGDTQYF.

A single count supports this clonotype. The chain employs TRBV5-6 and TRBJ2-7; D is tentatively TRBD1 or TRBD2 (6 bases each). Germline V gene sequence: CDR1 SGHDT, CDR2 YYEEEE. This CDR3 is 15 amino acids long. Between the trimmed V and J ends, which lost 2 bases and 4 bases, there was a span of 16 bases. The CDR3 spells CASSFGGRGAYEQYF. For the CDR3, the DNA is TGTGCCAGCAGCTTCGGGGGCAGAGGTGCATACGAGCAGTACTTC.

The chain joins TRBV13 to TRBJ2-1, with 15 bases that match TRBD2. Unmatched junction bases numbered 1, after V lost 5 bases and J lost 5 bases. This CDR3 is 15 amino acids long. Germline V lookup: CDR1 PRHDT, CDR2 FYEKMQ (reference sequence). The CDR3 coding sequence is TGTGCCAGCAGCCGGACTAGCGGGAGGGACAATGAGCAGTTCTTC. Residues: CASSRTSGRDNEQFF.